The 27 T cell receptor beta chains below were found in one sample sequenced in a study of T-cell reconstitution after alpha-beta-depleted transplantation in children. Preparation of the TCRbeta library used unique molecular identifiers. Via MiXCR, TCRdb re-called the PCR reads, giving one row per CDR3 protein. Of hundreds of thousands of distinct CDR3 sequences listed, roughly 15% are singletons. The input for sequencing was PBMCs, mostly from graft donor cells, taken 360 days after TCRalphabeta/CD19-depleted stem cell transplant. These receptor sequences come from a male patient aged 10 to 17 who had a stem cell transplant for acute lymphoblastic leukemia, so the T cells may come from the graft donor.

This clonotype was counted between two and nine times. The CDR3 DNA sequence: TGTGCCATCAGTGAACAGGGGTGGGGCTACACCTTC. Encoded protein: CAISEQGWGYTF. The J gene is TRBJ1-2, the V gene TRBV10-3; 7 nucleotides match TRBD1. The CDR3 is made up of 12 amino acids. CDR1 ENHRY and CDR2 SYGVKD come from the germline V gene. Trimming removed 3 bases from V and 8 bases from J; junction bases left unmatched: 3.

This clonotype was detected a few times. The chain carries TRBV27 and TRBJ2-1; 7 positions match TRBD2. The CDR3 contains 16 residues. Germline CDR1 MNHEY, CDR2 SMNVEV (reference sequence). Trimming at V came to 6 bases and at J to 1 base, leaving 9 bases not matched to a gene. The DNA of the CDR3 is TGTGCCAGCAGGAACCCTAGAGCGGGATCCTACAATGAGCAGTTCTTC. It yields the protein CASRNPRAGSYNEQFF.

J is TRBJ2-1 and V is TRBV7-3; D remains unclear. V gave up 2 bases and J gave up 6 bases, with 8 bases separating them. CDR1 SGHTA and CDR2 FQGTGA come from the germline V gene. The CDR3 has 13 residues. The CDR3 coding sequence is TGTGCCAGCAGCTTATACATTGGCAATGAGCAGTTCTTC. Its protein product is CASSLYIGNEQFF.

The rearrangement joins TRBV6-1 to TRBJ2-1, with 14 nucleotides matching TRBD2. The germline V gene has CDR1 MNHNS and CDR2 SASEGT. There are 15 residues in the CDR3. Trimming cost V 8 bases and J 8 bases; bases outside gene matches: 8. The DNA for the CDR3 is TGTGCCAGCGATGAGTGGACTAGCGGGAGGTATGAGCAGTTCTTC. This gives the protein CASDEWTSGRYEQFF.

This chain uses TRBV25-1 with TRBJ2-3; D is unclear. V was shortened by 4 bases and J by 0 bases, with 17 bases between the two germline ends. Germline CDR1 is MGHDK and CDR2 is SYGVNS. CDR3 length: 17 amino acids. CDR3 sequence reads: CASSALPDPWSTDTQYF. The CDR3 region has the DNA TGTGCCAGCAGTGCACTGCCGGACCCGTGGAGCACAGATACGCAGTATTTT. Full variable domain (outside the CDR3, taken from reference TRBV25-1 and TRBJ2-3): EADIYQTPRYLVIGTGKKITLECSQTMGHDKMYWYQQDPGMELHLIHYSYGVNSTEKGDLSSESTVSRIRTEHFPLTLESARPSHTSQYLCASSALPDPWSTDTQYFGPGTRLTVL.

V is TRBV7-8 and J is TRBJ2-3, with 8 positions matching TRBD2. The V segment lost 5 bases and the J segment 10 bases; nucleotides outside the gene matches: 8. The germline gives CDR1 SGHVS, CDR2 FQNEAQ. The CDR3 totals 13 residues. This CDR3 is CASSPDRREAQYF. Here the CDR3 DNA reads TGTGCCAGCAGCCCAGATAGGCGGGAGGCGCAGTATTTT.

The chain combines TRBV18 with TRBJ2-1; D is undetermined. Germline lookup yields CDR1 KGHSH and CDR2 LQKENI. There are 12 residues in the CDR3. Trimming removed 1 base from V and 13 bases from J, with 11 bases in between. CDR3 coding DNA: TGTGCCAGCTCACCACTCAAAACAGACCAGTTCTTC. Amino acid sequence: CASSPLKTDQFF.

This clonotype appeared a few times. V gene TRBV6-1 combines with J gene TRBJ2-2; 9 bases fit TRBD1. The CDR3 totals 15 residues. Germline assignment: CDR1 MNHNS and CDR2 SASEGT. The V and J ends lost 7 bases and 4 bases, in that order; junction bases with no gene match: 7. The DNA of the CDR3 is TGTGCCAGCACCCTGGGACAGGGAGCCACCGGGGAGCTGTTTTTT. This encodes CASTLGQGATGELFF.

Points on this clonotype: A much larger clone lies one base from this, so it may be a read error. The chain links TRBV21-1 to TRBJ2-7; TRBD1, the table's D call, was not compared with the DNA. TRBV21-1 represents a pseudogene. The CDR3 sequence is 17 residues long. This chain's CDR3 is CASSPRDIILGSYEQYF. The CDR3 DNA reads TGTGCCAGCAGCCCTCGGGACATTATATTAGGGTCCTACGAGCAGTACTTC.

This clonotype showed up many times. The V and J genes are TRBV20-1 and TRBJ2-7; TRBD2 might be the D (6 bases). The V end was cut by 2 bases, the J end by 0 bases, with 11 bases between. The germline gives CDR1 DFQATT, CDR2 SNEGSKA (reference sequence). This CDR3 comprises 14 residues. CDR3 region: CSARLATSSYEQYF. DNA for the CDR3: TGCAGTGCTAGACTAGCGACGAGCTCCTACGAGCAGTACTTC.

In its sample, this clonotype was seen a few times. The chain recombines TRBV7-9 with TRBJ2-7, with 14 bases aligning to TRBD2. CDR1 and CDR2 (germline): SEHNR, FQNEAQ (reference sequence). V lost 5 bases, J lost 6 bases, and 3 bases stayed unmatched. The CDR3 totals 14 residues. This CDR3 is CASSHGLAGGEQYF. The CDR3 DNA reads TGTGCCAGCAGCCACGGACTAGCGGGAGGCGAGCAGTACTTC.

This clonotype was seen a few times. The genes are TRBV4-2 and TRBJ2-7, with 7 bases matching TRBD1. The CDR3 is made up of 14 amino acids. Unmatched junction bases numbered 7, after V lost 2 bases and J lost 6 bases. Germline lookup yields CDR1 LGHNA and CDR2 YNFKEQ. CDR3 sequence reads: CASSQPGGRGEQYF. The CDR3 nucleotides are TGTGCCAGCAGCCAACCAGGGGGTAGGGGCGAGCAGTACTTC.

This chain joins TRBV5-1 and TRBJ2-5; D unresolved. CDR1 and CDR2 from the germline V gene are SGHRS and YFSETQ. The length of the CDR3 is 12 residues. With 5 bases removed from V and 2 bases from J, the gap between germline ends came to 7 bases. The CDR3 protein is CASRQVQETQYF. The CDR3 DNA follows: TGCGCCAGCAGGCAGGTACAAGAGACCCAGTACTTC.

The DNA of the CDR3 is TGTGCCAGCAGTTTATGGCGGGAGGCCGGGGAAGATACGCAGTATTTT. Amino acids: CASSLWREAGEDTQYF. The chain uses TRBV12-3 or TRBV12-4 and TRBJ2-3; 8 positions agree with TRBD2. Trimming cost V 2 bases and J 5 bases; bases outside gene matches: 9. The CDR3 runs 16 residues.

This chain uses TRBV7-9 with TRBJ1-1, with 7 bases identical to TRBD1. The germline gives CDR1 SEHNR, CDR2 FQNEAQ (reference sequence). V was pared by 6 bases and J by 1 base, with 8 bases of the junction left unmatched. The CDR3 covers 15 residues. The chain's CDR3 is CASRDDRERNTEAFF. The CDR3 nucleotides are TGTGCCAGCAGGGATGACAGGGAGAGGAACACTGAAGCTTTCTTT.

The rearrangement uses TRBV19 and TRBJ2-1; perhaps TRBD1 as D (5 bases). CDR1 LNHDA and CDR2 SQIVND come from the germline V gene (reference sequence). The CDR3 has 15 amino acids. V was clipped by 0 bases and J by 4 bases, with 10 bases between them. Written as DNA, the CDR3 is TGTGCCAGTAGTATAGACAGGGAATCTTACAATGAGCAGTTCTTC. It translates to CASSIDRESYNEQFF.

This clonotype has only a few counts. The chain links TRBV20-1 to TRBJ2-1; D is perhaps TRBD2 (6 bases). The CDR3 totals 15 residues. The V gene lost 0 bases and the J gene lost 7 bases, with 16 bases spanning the gap. The germline gives CDR1 DFQATT, CDR2 SNEGSKA (reference sequence). Written as DNA, the CDR3 is TGCAGTGCTAGAGATGCTAGCGAGGGGAAAAATGAGCAGTTCTTC. Amino acid sequence: CSARDASEGKNEQFF.

This clonotype was seen repeatedly, ten times or more. V and J are TRBV20-1 and TRBJ2-3, with 9 bases lining up with TRBD1. Germline V gene data show CDR1 as DFQATT and CDR2 as SNEGSKA (reference sequence). V gave up 0 bases and J gave up 7 bases; unmatched junction bases: 8. The CDR3 contains 15 residues. In DNA form, the CDR3 reads TGCAGTGCTAGAGATCTTACAGGGGGCTGGTATACGCAGTATTTT. As protein: CSARDLTGGWYTQYF.

In its sample, this clonotype was seen many times. V and J are TRBV7-3 and TRBJ1-2, with 7 nucleotides matching TRBD1. Germline V lookup: CDR1 SGHTA, CDR2 FQGTGA. The CDR3 is 19 amino acids. Trimming took 2 bases from V and 5 from J; bases not matched to a gene: 20. The CDR3 is CASSLYYLGQLTPTYGYTF. The CDR3 DNA follows: TGTGCCAGCAGCTTATATTACTTGGGACAGCTCACACCGACATATGGCTACACCTTC.

This clonotype was recorded a few times. The V gene is TRBV27, the J gene TRBJ2-7; 8 bases are a match to TRBD2. The CDR3 is 16 residues long. Germline values: CDR1 MNHEY, CDR2 SMNVEV (reference sequence). With V trimmed by 5 bases and J by 2 bases, 11 bases remained unmatched. The CDR3 sequence is CASSRDQTSVPYEQYF. The CDR3 region has the DNA TGTGCCAGCAGTCGGGACCAGACTAGCGTACCCTACGAGCAGTACTTC.

This clonotype appeared a few times. This chain connects TRBV6-5 to TRBJ2-5; D is uncertain. The V end lost 2 bases, the J end lost 1 base, and 8 bases lay between the germline ends. The CDR3 extends over 14 amino acids. CDR1 MNHEY and CDR2 SVGAGI come from the germline V gene. The CDR3 spells CASSYDAVQETQYF. Here the CDR3 DNA reads TGTGCCAGCAGTTACGACGCAGTCCAAGAGACCCAGTACTTC.

The genes are TRBV6-2 or TRBV6-3 and TRBJ1-2; D gene unclear. Germline V gives CDR1 MNHEY, CDR2 SVGEGT. CDR3 length equals 14 residues. Deletions cut 0 bases from V and 8 bases from J, with 13 bases between. As DNA, the CDR3 is TGTGCCAGCAGTTACTCGAGGGTTTCAAAAGGCTACACCTTC. Protein product: CASSYSRVSKGYTF.

The sample holds a few counts of this clonotype. J is TRBJ2-3 and V is TRBV28, with 13 nucleotides matching TRBD2. J was trimmed by 2 bases and V by 2 bases; bases with no gene match: 4. The germline gives CDR1 MDHEN, CDR2 SYDVKM. The CDR3 runs 17 residues. CDR3 sequence reads: CASSLGGLAGFTDTQYF. CDR3 nucleotide sequence: TGTGCCAGCAGTTTAGGGGGACTAGCGGGATTCACAGATACGCAGTATTTT.

This rearrangement joins TRBV5-1 to TRBJ2-1; 13 bases are a match to TRBD2. This CDR3 is 18 amino acids long. The germline V gene has CDR1 SGHRS and CDR2 YFSETQ. Germline trimming cut 4 bases from V and 5 bases from J; bases unmatched to any gene: 12. The CDR3 spells CASSKGTSGIFRNNEQFF. In DNA form, the CDR3 reads TGCGCCAGCAGCAAGGGGACTAGCGGGATCTTTAGGAACAATGAGCAGTTCTTC.

This clonotype was found a few times. The rearrangement joins TRBV6-5 to TRBJ1-1; D might be TRBD1 (5 bases). Germline V gives CDR1 MNHEY, CDR2 SVGAGI. CDR3 length: 15 amino acids. The V end was cut by 3 bases, the J end by 2 bases, with 13 bases between. CDR3 nucleotide sequence: TGTGCCAGCAGTTATTATCGGGGGAAAAACACTGAAGCTTTCTTT. Its protein product is CASSYYRGKNTEAFF.

This clonotype was recorded a few times. This chain links TRBV7-8 with TRBJ2-1; D may be TRBD2 (6 bases). V was clipped by 4 bases and J by 2 bases, with 12 bases between them. Per germline, CDR1 SGHVS and CDR2 FQNEAQ. There are 15 residues in the CDR3. This CDR3 reads CASSSTGVPYNEQFF. For the CDR3, the DNA is TGTGCCAGCAGCTCCACGGGGGTTCCCTACAATGAGCAGTTCTTC.

There are a few counts of this clonotype. V gene TRBV12-3 or TRBV12-4 combines with J gene TRBJ2-3; D is undetermined. Trimming pared 4 bases from V and 2 bases from J, leaving 10 bases between. The CDR3 runs to 14 residues. CDR3 nucleotides: TGTGCCAGCAGTTATCCGGACCTCACAGATACGCAGTATTTT. Its translation: CASSYPDLTDTQYF.